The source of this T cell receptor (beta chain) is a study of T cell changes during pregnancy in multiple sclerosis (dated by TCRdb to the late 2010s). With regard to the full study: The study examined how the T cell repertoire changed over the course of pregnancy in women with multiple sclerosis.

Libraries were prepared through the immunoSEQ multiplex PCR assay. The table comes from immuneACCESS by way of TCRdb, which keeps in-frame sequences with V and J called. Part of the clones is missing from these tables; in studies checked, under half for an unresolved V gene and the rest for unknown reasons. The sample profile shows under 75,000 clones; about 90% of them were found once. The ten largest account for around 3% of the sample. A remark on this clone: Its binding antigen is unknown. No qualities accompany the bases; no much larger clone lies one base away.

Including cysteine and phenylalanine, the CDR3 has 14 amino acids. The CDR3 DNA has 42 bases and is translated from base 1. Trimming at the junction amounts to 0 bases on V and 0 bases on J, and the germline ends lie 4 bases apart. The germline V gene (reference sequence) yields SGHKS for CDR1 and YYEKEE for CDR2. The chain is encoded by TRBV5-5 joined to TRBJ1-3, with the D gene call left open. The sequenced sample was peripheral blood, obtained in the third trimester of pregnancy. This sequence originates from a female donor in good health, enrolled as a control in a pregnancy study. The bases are TGTGCCAGCAGCTTGGACTTCTCTGGAAACACCATATATTTT. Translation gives CASSLDFSGNTIYF.